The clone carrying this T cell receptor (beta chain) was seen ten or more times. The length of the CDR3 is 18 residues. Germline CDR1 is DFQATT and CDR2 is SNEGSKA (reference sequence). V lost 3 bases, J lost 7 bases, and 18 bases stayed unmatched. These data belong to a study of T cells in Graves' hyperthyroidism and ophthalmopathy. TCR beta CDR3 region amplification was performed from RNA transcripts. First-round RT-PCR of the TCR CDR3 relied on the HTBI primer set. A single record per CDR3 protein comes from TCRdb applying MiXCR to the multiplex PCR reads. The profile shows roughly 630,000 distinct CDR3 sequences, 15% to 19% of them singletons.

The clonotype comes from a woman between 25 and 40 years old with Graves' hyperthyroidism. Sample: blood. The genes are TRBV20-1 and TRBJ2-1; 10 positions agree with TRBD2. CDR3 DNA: TGCAGTGCTAGTCCCACTAGGGGCGGGCTAGCGGGAGTGAATGAGCAGTTCTTC. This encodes CSASPTRGGLAGVNEQFF.